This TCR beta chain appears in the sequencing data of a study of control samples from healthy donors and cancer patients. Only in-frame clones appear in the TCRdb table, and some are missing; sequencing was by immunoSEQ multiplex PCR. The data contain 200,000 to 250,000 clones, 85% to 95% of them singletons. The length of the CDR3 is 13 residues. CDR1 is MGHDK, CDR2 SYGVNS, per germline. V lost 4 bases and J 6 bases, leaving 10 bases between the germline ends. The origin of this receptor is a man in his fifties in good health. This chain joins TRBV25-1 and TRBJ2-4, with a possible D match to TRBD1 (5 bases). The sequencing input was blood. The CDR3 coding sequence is TGTGCCAGCAGTGGGACGCAGGGAAACATTCAGTACTTC. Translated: CASSGTQGNIQYF.